Shown below are 20 T cell receptor beta chains from a single sample sequenced in a study of a mutant IDH1 vaccine in newly diagnosed glioma (dated by TCRdb to 2020 to 2023). In the paper's terms, the time point label means: baseline, week 1 (first vaccination visit). The label giving this sample's treatment or condition can be read as: pre-vaccination baseline after standard-of-care therapy. Libraries were made using the immunoSEQ multiplex PCR assay. TCRdb holds this immuneACCESS table with in-frame rearrangements only. Some clones are missing; in checked studies, unresolved V genes explain under half, and the rest has no known cause. The sample includes about 92,000 clones, with approximately 83% observed a single time. 7% to 9% of the sample is taken by the ten largest. The sample was PBMCs, taken from a glioma patient treated with radiotherapy, temozolomide or both. These receptors all stem from a woman aged 50 to 60 with glioma.

The chain carries TRBV30 and TRBJ2-5; 10 nucleotides agree with TRBD2. The CDR3 spans 15 residues. V was pared by 0 bases and J by 5 bases, with 6 bases of the junction left unmatched. Germline V gene data show CDR1 as GTSNPN and CDR2 as SVGIG (reference sequence). CDR3 DNA sequence: TGTGCCTGGAGTGTACAAGCGGGGGGGCCGGAGACCCAGTACTTC. It specifies CAWSVQAGGPETQYF.

This rearrangement joins TRBV9 to TRBJ1-1; tentatively, D is TRBD1 (5 bases). CDR3 size: 15 residues. Trimming took 2 bases from V and 4 from J, leaving 15 bases between them. CDR1 is SGDLS and CDR2 is YYNGEE in the germline V gene. CDR3 amino acids: CASSVEGGGSTEAFF. The CDR3, as DNA: TGTGCCAGCAGCGTCGAAGGCGGGGGGAGCACTGAAGCTTTCTTT.

The rearrangement uses TRBV10-3 and TRBJ2-2; the D gene is possibly TRBD2 (6 bases). Trimming took 6 bases from V and 4 from J, leaving 18 bases between them. Per the germline V gene, CDR1 is ENHRY and CDR2 is SYGVKD. The CDR3 consists of 16 residues. CDR3: CAISEHLGGSTGELFF. The CDR3 DNA reads as TGTGCCATCAGCGAACATCTGGGGGGTAGCACCGGGGAGCTGTTTTTT.

V gene TRBV5-4 combines with J gene TRBJ1-6; 8 positions match TRBD1. This CDR3 contains 16 residues. J lost 9 bases, V lost 2 bases, and 10 bases had no gene match. Germline CDR1 and CDR2: SGHNT and YYREEE (reference sequence). The DNA for the CDR3 is TGTGCCAGCAGCTTACAGGGGGTATTGATCGGTTCACCCCTCCACTTT. This translates into CASSLQGVLIGSPLHF.

V is TRBV5-1 and J is TRBJ2-5, with D perhaps matching TRBD2 (5 bases). Germline V lookup: CDR1 SGHRS, CDR2 YFSETQ. CDR3 length equals 14 residues. Between the trimmed V and J ends, which lost 5 bases and 1 base, there was a span of 12 bases. The CDR3 sequence is CASRDKRVQETQYF. The CDR3 DNA sequence: TGCGCCAGCAGGGATAAGAGGGTCCAAGAGACCCAGTACTTC.

This chain links TRBV6-5 with TRBJ2-6; D gene unclear. The CDR3 length is 14 residues. Germline CDR1 and CDR2: MNHEY and SVGAGI. V lost 6 bases, J lost 4 bases, and 10 bases lay in between. The CDR3 sequence is CASRIALGANVLTF. In DNA, the CDR3 is TGTGCCAGCAGGATAGCTCTCGGGGCCAACGTCCTGACTTTC.

The chain's CDR3 is CASSWGQQVFTGELFF. CDR3 bases: TGTGCCAGCAGTTGGGGACAACAGGTCTTCACCGGGGAGCTGTTTTTT. The chain couples TRBV6-5 to TRBJ2-2; TRBD1 might be the D (6 bases). V was shortened by 4 bases and J by 4 bases, with 16 bases between the two germline ends. Germline V gene data show CDR1 as MNHEY and CDR2 as SVGAGI. This CDR3 region has 16 residues.

This chain links TRBV5-1 with TRBJ2-7; D may be TRBD1 or TRBD2 (7 bases each). The CDR3 length is 16 residues. Germline values: CDR1 SGHRS, CDR2 YFSETQ. Trimming pared 4 bases from V and 9 bases from J, leaving 26 bases between. The DNA of the CDR3 is TGCGCCAGCAGCATCACCGATTTGTTAGGGGGCGGGGGGCAGTACTTC. Residues: CASSITDLLGGGGQYF. Combining the CDR3 with reference TRBV5-1 and TRBJ2-7 gives the whole variable domain KAGVTQTPRYLIKTRGQQVTLSCSPISGHRSVSWYQQTPGQGLQFLFEYFSETQRNKGNFPGRFSGRQFSNSRSEMNVSTLELGDSALYLCASSITDLLGGGGQYFGPGTRLTVT.

The V gene is TRBV9, the J gene TRBJ2-4; 9 nucleotides line up with TRBD2. Germline CDR1 is SGDLS and CDR2 is YYNGEE. V trimming: 0 bases; J trimming: 8 bases; junction bases outside the gene matches: 6. The CDR3 is 15 residues long. In nucleotides, the CDR3 is TGTGCCAGCAGCGTAGGCGGGGGGGCCTTAGACATTCAGTACTTC. It translates to CASSVGGGALDIQYF.

The chain employs TRBV5-1 and TRBJ1-2; D perhaps matches TRBD1 (5 bases). CDR3 length: 13 amino acids. Trimming took 0 bases from V and 12 from J, leaving 15 bases between them. CDR1 is SGHRS, CDR2 YFSETQ, per germline. The CDR3 bases are TGCGCCAGCAGCTTGGGATTTCAAGGGGATCACACCTTC. Translated, it gives CASSLGFQGDHTF.

For the CDR3, the DNA is TGTGCCAGCAGTTATCAATGGGGGACTGAAGCTTTCTTT. Translation gives CASSYQWGTEAFF. The chain uses TRBV2 and TRBJ1-1; tentative D call: TRBD1 (5 bases). CDR1 and CDR2 (germline): SNHLY, FYNNEI. Trimming cost V 5 bases and J 5 bases, with 12 bases left between them. There are 13 residues in the CDR3.

J is TRBJ1-4 and V is TRBV7-2, with 8 bases matching TRBD1. The CDR3 is 16 amino acids. The V segment lost 6 bases and the J segment 4 bases; nucleotides outside the gene matches: 10. CDR1 and CDR2 from the germline V gene are SGHTA and FQGNSA. CDR3 DNA: TGTGCCAGCAGGTTTAGGCCAGGGGGCCATAATGAAAAACTGTTTTTT. Protein: CASRFRPGGHNEKLFF. The entire variable domain, with the rest obtained from reference TRBV7-2 and TRBJ1-4, is as follows: GAGVSQSPSNKVTEKGKDVELRCDPISGHTALYWYRQSLGQGLEFLIYFQGNSAPDKSGLPSDRFSAERTGGSVSTLTIQRTQQEDSAVYLCASRFRPGGHNEKLFFGSGTQLSVL.

The V gene is TRBV27, the J gene TRBJ1-6, with D perhaps TRBD1 (5 bases). The V end was cut by 6 bases, the J end by 8 bases, with 14 bases between. The CDR3 contains 14 residues. From germline, CDR1 is MNHEY and CDR2 SMNVEV (reference sequence). CDR3 sequence: CASRRHTGDSPLHF. CDR3 bases: TGTGCCAGCAGGCGACATACAGGCGATTCACCCCTCCACTTT.

A few counts support this clone. The J gene is TRBJ1-2, the V gene TRBV4-2, with D unclear. V lost 0 bases to trimming and J lost 7 bases, with 15 bases between them. Per germline, CDR1 LGHNA and CDR2 YNFKEQ. The CDR3 spans 15 residues. CDR3 amino acids: CASSQEGDGLSGYTF. The CDR3 nucleotides read TGTGCCAGCAGCCAAGAAGGTGACGGCTTGAGTGGCTACACCTTC.

V is TRBV27 and J is TRBJ1-2, with 7 positions matching TRBD1. CDR3 size: 13 residues. Trimming removed 4 bases from V and 3 bases from J; junction bases left unmatched: 2. CDR1 and CDR2 from the germline V gene are MNHEY and SMNVEV (reference sequence). The CDR3 DNA follows: TGTGCCAGCAGTTATGACAGGGACTATGGCTACACCTTC. As protein: CASSYDRDYGYTF.

The chain is built from TRBV27 and TRBJ1-1, with TRBD1 as a possible D gene (5 bases). With 5 bases removed from V and 0 bases from J, the gap between germline ends came to 16 bases. The CDR3 loop spans 16 amino acids. Germline CDR1 MNHEY, CDR2 SMNVEV (reference sequence). As DNA, the CDR3 is TGTGCCAGCAGTCCCCCCCCTACAGGCATGAACACTGAAGCTTTCTTT. Encoded protein: CASSPPPTGMNTEAFF.

The rearrangement uses TRBV7-2 and TRBJ1-1; 8 bases are shared with TRBD1. Unmatched junction bases numbered 6, after V lost 5 bases and J lost 1 base. In germline, CDR1 is SGHTA, CDR2 FQGNSA. The CDR3 sequence is 15 residues long. The DNA for the CDR3 is TGTGCCAGCAGCCCCACGCAGGGGGCGAACACTGAAGCTTTCTTT. Its protein is CASSPTQGANTEAFF.

The genes are TRBV14 and TRBJ1-1, with D perhaps TRBD1 (5 bases). Germline V gene lookup returns CDR1 SGHDN and CDR2 FVKESK. CDR3 length: 13 amino acids. V lost 5 bases and J 0 bases, leaving 7 bases between the germline ends. For the CDR3, the DNA is TGTGCCAGCAGCAAGGGGTTGAACACTGAAGCTTTCTTT. It translates to CASSKGLNTEAFF. Together with reference TRBV14 and TRBJ1-1, the CDR3 gives the full variable domain: EAGVTQFPSHSVIEKGQTVTLRCDPISGHDNLYWYRRVMGKEIKFLLHFVKESKQDESGMPNNRFLAERTGGTYSTLKVQPAELEDSGVYFCASSKGLNTEAFFGQGTRLTVV.

The J gene is TRBJ1-4, the V gene TRBV9, with TRBD1 as a possible D gene (5 bases). Germline V CDR1 and CDR2: SGDLS, YYNGEE. The CDR3 consists of 14 residues. Trimming took 3 bases from V and 8 from J, leaving 14 bases between them. CDR3 DNA: TGTGCCAGCAGCGGAGGACGGGAGGGGGAAAAACTGTTTTTT. Protein: CASSGGREGEKLFF.

Notes on this clone: This may arise from a read error, as a much more abundant clone is one base away. For the CDR3, the DNA is TGTGCCAGCAGCTCCGGGACAGGGGGCTCCTACGAGCAGTACTTC. It is translated as CASSSGTGGSYEQYF. The chain recombines TRBV11-2 with TRBJ2-7, with 11 nucleotides matching TRBD1. This CDR3 is built from 15 residues. CDR1 is SGHAT, CDR2 FQNNGV, per germline. The junction had 2 bases not matched to a gene; V was cut back by 4 bases and J by 0 bases.